The TCR beta chain described here comes from a study of shared clonotypes between healthy human individuals. Clones were sequenced by immunoSEQ multiplex PCR, and TCRdb holds only the in-frame ones, with some missing. There are over a million clones in the sample; approximately 80% occur only once, and 0.55% to 0.7% lies in the top ten. Germline V gives CDR1 MNHNS, CDR2 SASEGT. V was cut by 3 bases and J by 3 bases, with 10 bases left in between. CDR3 length: 14 amino acids. With regard to this clone: Its antigen is currently unknown.

Study observations and caveats: Estimated richness was generally greater in naive than memory subsets. Non-shared clonotypes were found to have lower generation probabilities than the clonotypes that were shared by all four of the sorted-subset donors.

Splitting the CD4+ cells yielded a CD45RA+ naive subset and a CD45RA-negative memory subset. The chain uses TRBV6-1 and TRBJ2-3, with D tentatively TRBD2 (6 bases). The sample comprised memory CD4+ T cells from PBMCs. As to subset: CD45RA-negative fraction. The source of this sequence is a man in his late teens or twenties in good health. Some clones in this sample may be carry-over from other donors' samples. CDR3 sequence reads: CASSDEGRTDTQYF. The CDR3, as DNA: TGTGCCAGCAGTGATGAGGGGAGGACAGATACGCAGTATTTT.